The 32 T cell receptor beta chains in this list originate from one sample, sequenced in a study of cytomegalovirus exposure and HLA in healthy donors. The primer mix had 60 Vbeta and 13 Jbeta primers. Data came from immunoSEQ multiplex PCR; TCRdb stores just in-frame clones and leaves some out. The table lists around 100,000 clones, approximately 70% of them singletons. The sample comprised PBMCs. All receptors come from a man aged 35 to 55 in good health and CMV-seropositive.

V usage is TRBV28 and J usage is TRBJ2-7; 12 bases line up with TRBD2. V lost 1 base and J lost 3; bases outside the gene matches: 1. Germline values: CDR1 MDHEN, CDR2 SYDVKM. The CDR3 contains 15 residues. The CDR3 loop reads CASSLSGLAGYEQYF. The DNA for the CDR3 is TGTGCCAGCAGTTTATCGGGACTAGCGGGCTACGAGCAGTACTTC.

The V gene is TRBV2, the J gene TRBJ2-1, with 7 bases matching TRBD1. J gave up 10 bases and V 8 bases, and 11 bases lay outside the gene matches. The CDR3 length is 13 residues. Germline assignment: CDR1 SNHLY and CDR2 FYNNEI. The CDR3 region has the DNA TGTGCCAGCGCAGGGGGTGAGGACATCGAGCAGTTCTTC. Protein product: CASAGGEDIEQFF.

This rearrangement joins TRBV19 to TRBJ2-7; no firm D call. The germline V gene has CDR1 LNHDA and CDR2 SQIVND (reference sequence). The CDR3 contains 15 residues. The V end lost 3 bases, the J end lost 1 base, and 13 bases lay between the germline ends. CDR3 DNA: TGTGCCAGTAGTATGAGATTCGGGTCTTCCTACGAGCAGTACTTC. This gives the protein CASSMRFGSSYEQYF. Complete variable domain (other parts from reference TRBV19 and TRBJ2-7): DGGITQSPKYLFRKEGQNVTLSCEQNLNHDAMYWYRQDPGQGLRLIYYSQIVNDFQKGDIAEGYSVSREKKESFPLTVTSAQKNPTAFYLCASSMRFGSSYEQYFGPGTRLTVT.

The V gene is TRBV15, the J gene TRBJ1-1; D possibly corresponds to TRBD1 (6 bases). Germline loops: CDR1 LNHNV, CDR2 YYDKDF (reference sequence). The CDR3 is 16 residues long. The ends were cut back, 3 bases at V and 4 bases at J, with 18 bases in the middle. The CDR3 sequence: CATSRGFGGGGTEAFF. The CDR3, as DNA: TGTGCCACCAGCAGGGGCTTCGGTGGGGGCGGCACTGAAGCTTTCTTT. The complete variable domain, with remaining parts taken from reference TRBV15 and TRBJ1-1, reads DAMVIQNPRYQVTQFGKPVTLSCSQTLNHNVMYWYQQKSSQAPKLLFHYYDKDFNNEADTPDNFQSRRPNTSFCFLDIRSPGLGDTAMYLCATSRGFGGGGTEAFFGQGTRLTVV.

The genes are TRBV28 and TRBJ2-3; a possible D gene is TRBD1 (6 bases). The germline CDR1 and CDR2 sequences are MDHEN and SYDVKM. The CDR3 covers 14 residues. V gave up 1 base and J gave up 6 bases, with 11 bases separating them. CDR3 nucleotide sequence: TGTGCCAGCAGTTTATTTTCAGGGGAGGATACGCAGTATTTT. Amino acids: CASSLFSGEDTQYF.

This sequence joins TRBV30 and TRBJ1-1; the D gene is possibly TRBD1 (6 bases). Germline loops: CDR1 GTSNPN, CDR2 SVGIG (reference sequence). Trimming shortened V by 3 bases and J by 7 bases, and 15 bases separated the two germline ends. The CDR3 covers 13 residues. The CDR3 DNA follows: TGTGCCTGGAGCTATCGGGCAGGGGATGAAGCTTTCTTT. Translated, it gives CAWSYRAGDEAFF. Drawing the rest from reference TRBV30 and TRBJ1-1, the complete variable domain is SQTIHQWPATLVQPVGSPLSLECTVEGTSNPNLYWYRQAAGRGLQLLFYSVGIGQISSEVPQNLSASRPQDRQFILSSKKLLLSDSGFYLCAWSYRAGDEAFFGQGTRLTVV.

The chain couples TRBV4-2 to TRBJ2-3, with 11 bases lining up with TRBD2. CDR1 and CDR2 (germline): LGHNA, YNFKEQ. This CDR3 has 16 residues. The trim removed 4 bases at V and 5 bases at J, leaving 8 bases unmatched. CDR3 in DNA: TGTGCCAGCAGCCGCGATAGCGGGAGGGCCGGAGATACGCAGTATTTT. This translates into CASSRDSGRAGDTQYF.

The chain has TRBV7-2 and TRBJ2-2, with D perhaps TRBD2 (5 bases). In germline, CDR1 is SGHTA, CDR2 FQGNSA. CDR3 length equals 13 residues. Trimming left V 5 bases short and J 7 bases short, with 11 bases between. The CDR3 loop is CASSPGRDGELFF. CDR3 nucleotide sequence: TGTGCCAGCAGCCCGGGCCGGGACGGGGAGCTGTTTTTT.

J is TRBJ2-5 and V is TRBV6-5; TRBD1 agrees at 7 bases. Gene TRBJ2-7 matches the end of the DNA better, so the J call may be wrong. Germline values: CDR1 MNHEY, CDR2 SVGAGI. The CDR3 runs to 13 residues. The chain's CDR3 is CASSRQGSYEQYF. In DNA, the CDR3 is TGTGCCAGCAGTAGACAGGGCTCCTACGAGCAGTACTTC.

This chain uses TRBV7-9 with TRBJ2-7; TRBD2 aligns across 13 bases. J was trimmed by 0 bases and V by 5 bases; bases with no gene match: 7. Germline-derived CDR1 and CDR2 are SEHNR and FQNEAQ (reference sequence). There are 17 residues in the CDR3. DNA of the CDR3: TGTGCCAGCAGCGCGGGACTAGCGGGATTTTACTCCTACGAGCAGTACTTC. It translates to CASSAGLAGFYSYEQYF.

The J gene is TRBJ1-3, the V gene TRBV6-1; tentatively, D is TRBD1 (5 bases). Germline V gene data show CDR1 as MNHNS and CDR2 as SASEGT. V was shortened by 2 bases and J by 2 bases, with 10 bases between the two germline ends. The CDR3 is 15 amino acids. The CDR3 protein is CASSELGGPGNTIYF. The CDR3 DNA is TGTGCCAGCAGTGAACTGGGGGGACCTGGAAACACCATATATTTT.

The chain joins TRBV7-6 to TRBJ1-4; TRBD1 is a possible D gene (5 bases). V lost 5 bases and J 0 bases, leaving 10 bases between the germline ends. CDR1 SGHVS and CDR2 FNYEAQ come from the germline V gene. This CDR3 comprises 15 residues. The CDR3 DNA reads TGTGCCAGCAGCATCGGGGGTTCAACTAATGAAAAACTGTTTTTT. Encoded protein: CASSIGGSTNEKLFF.

V and J are TRBV2 and TRBJ1-2; 9 positions match TRBD1. Losses at the gene ends were 4 bases for V and 6 bases for J; bases not matched to a gene: 3. This CDR3 is built from 13 residues. The germline V gene encodes CDR1 SNHLY and CDR2 FYNNEI. The CDR3 loop is CASSAGQGNGYTF. Written as DNA, the CDR3 is TGTGCCAGCAGTGCGGGACAGGGAAATGGCTACACCTTC.

V usage is TRBV9 and J usage is TRBJ2-5; 10 nucleotides line up with TRBD2. The CDR3 has 17 residues. CDR1 is SGDLS and CDR2 is YYNGEE in the germline V gene. Germline trimming cut 2 bases from V and 2 bases from J; bases unmatched to any gene: 9. The CDR3 loop reads CASSVGGTSAPQETQYF. Written as DNA, the CDR3 is TGTGCCAGCAGCGTTGGCGGGACTAGCGCGCCTCAAGAGACCCAGTACTTC.

In DNA, the CDR3 is TGCGCCAGCAGCTTGGCCCGGGAGATGGATGAGCAGTTCTTC. It encodes CASSLAREMDEQFF. The V and J genes are TRBV5-1 and TRBJ2-1; tentative D call: TRBD2 (6 bases). CDR3 size: 14 residues. V was shortened by 0 bases and J by 8 bases, with 12 bases between the two germline ends. The germline V gene encodes CDR1 SGHRS and CDR2 YFSETQ. Full variable domain (missing parts from reference TRBV5-1 and TRBJ2-1): KAGVTQTPRYLIKTRGQQVTLSCSPISGHRSVSWYQQTPGQGLQFLFEYFSETQRNKGNFPGRFSGRQFSNSRSEMNVSTLELGDSALYLCASSLAREMDEQFFGPGTRLTVL.

The chain has TRBV19 and TRBJ2-3; weak D call: TRBD2 (5 bases). V dropped 6 bases and J dropped 3 bases, with 10 bases sitting between them. CDR3 length equals 13 residues. Per the germline V gene, CDR1 is LNHDA and CDR2 is SQIVND (reference sequence). The DNA of the CDR3 is TGTGCCAGTAGGACCGGCGGGACAGATACGCAGTATTTT. This translates into CASRTGGTDTQYF.

The J gene is TRBJ2-3, the V gene TRBV7-6, with 7 bases that match TRBD2. The J segment lost 1 base and the V segment lost 2 bases, leaving 0 bases of the junction unmatched. Germline lookup yields CDR1 SGHVS and CDR2 FNYEAQ. This CDR3 region has 14 residues. The CDR3 nucleotides are TGTGCCAGCAGCTTACTAGCGGGCACAGATACGCAGTATTTT. This encodes CASSLLAGTDTQYF.

The chain uses TRBV6-1 and TRBJ2-1, with no clear D. The germline V gene encodes CDR1 MNHNS and CDR2 SASEGT. The CDR3 covers 15 residues. Trimming pared 11 bases from V and 2 bases from J, leaving 19 bases between. The CDR3 coding sequence is TGTGCCGGGTCCCTGACACCCCAGACCTACAATGAGCAGTTCTTC. This encodes CAGSLTPQTYNEQFF.

The genes are TRBV5-4 and TRBJ2-5, with 10 bases aligning to TRBD1. The V gene end was trimmed by 0 bases and the J gene end by 5 bases; junction bases not matched to a gene: 4. Germline V lookup: CDR1 SGHNT, CDR2 YYREEE (reference sequence). There are 15 residues in the CDR3. The DNA of the CDR3 is TGTGCCAGCAGCTTGGCCGGGGGACAGGGGGAGACCCAGTACTTC. Encoded protein: CASSLAGGQGETQYF.

In its sample, this clone was seen once. The chain is built from TRBV11-3 and TRBJ2-5; possibly TRBD1 for D (7 bases). The germline CDR1 and CDR2 sequences are SGHNT and YENEEA. Trimming shortened V by 4 bases and J by 5 bases, and 14 bases separated the two germline ends. The CDR3 is 14 residues long. The CDR3 region is CASSSGQEGETQYF. The CDR3 DNA reads TGTGCCAGCAGCTCAGGACAGGAGGGGGAGACCCAGTACTTC.

This clone appeared once. The chain couples TRBV2 to TRBJ2-2, with TRBD2 as a possible D gene (5 bases). Trimming cost V 4 bases and J 4 bases, with 16 bases left between them. The CDR3 is made up of 16 amino acids. CDR1 is SNHLY and CDR2 is FYNNEI in the germline V gene. The CDR3 region has the DNA TGTGCCAGCAGTGCGGAGCGATCGGGAATCACCGGGGAGCTGTTTTTT. Translating gives CASSAERSGITGELFF.

The V and J genes are TRBV27 and TRBJ2-2; 14 bases align to TRBD2. The CDR3 is 16 amino acids. J lost 4 bases, V lost 4 bases, and 2 bases had no gene match. Looked up from germline, CDR1 is MNHEY and CDR2 is SMNVEV (reference sequence). CDR3 coding DNA: TGTGCCAGCAGTTCCGGACTAGCGGGAGGCACCGGGGAGCTGTTTTTT. It translates to CASSSGLAGGTGELFF.

Only a few counts were recorded for this clone. This chain connects TRBV19 to TRBJ2-1; tentative D call: TRBD2 (6 bases). The germline CDR1 and CDR2 sequences are LNHDA and SQIVND (reference sequence). The CDR3 is made up of 13 amino acids. Trimming cost V 6 bases and J 8 bases, with 14 bases left between them. CDR3 sequence (DNA): TGTGCCAGTAGCGAGAGGGGAGGCTATGAGCAGTTCTTC. Translation: CASSERGGYEQFF.

The chain combines TRBV28 with TRBJ1-2; D is ambiguous. Germline-derived CDR1 and CDR2 are MDHEN and SYDVKM. This CDR3 is 13 amino acids long. Trimming removed 6 bases from V and 2 bases from J, with 10 bases in between. As DNA, the CDR3 is TGTGCCAGCAGGGTGACAAGCAACTATGGCTACACCTTC. Translating it yields CASRVTSNYGYTF.

The chain carries TRBV18 and TRBJ2-7; weak D call: TRBD1 (6 bases). V lost 5 bases and J lost 2, with 13 bases in between. Germline CDR1 reads KGHSH; CDR2 reads LQKENI. The CDR3 extends over 14 amino acids. The CDR3 sequence is CASSAPGQPYEQYF. The CDR3 DNA reads TGTGCCAGCTCAGCTCCGGGACAACCCTACGAGCAGTACTTC.

The chain has TRBV21-1 and TRBJ1-2; the D segment call TRBD1 is taken from the table without a DNA check. TRBV21-1 is annotated as a pseudogene. The CDR3 runs to 15 residues. The CDR3 here is CASSKKGYGYGGYTF. In DNA form, the CDR3 reads TGTGCCAGCAGCAAGAAGGGGTACGGGTATGGCGGCTACACCTTC.

The J gene is TRBJ2-1, the V gene TRBV15; D is possibly TRBD2 (5 bases). The CDR3 consists of 11 residues. V was cut by 3 bases and J by 8 bases, with 5 bases left in between. From germline, CDR1 is LNHNV and CDR2 YYDKDF (reference sequence). The CDR3 sequence: CATSRGDEQFF. The CDR3, as DNA: TGTGCCACCAGCAGGGGAGATGAGCAGTTCTTC.

V and J are TRBV6-4 and TRBJ2-1; weak D call: TRBD2 (6 bases). Germline CDR1 reads MRHNA; CDR2 reads SNTAGT. The V gene lost 0 bases and the J gene lost 7 bases, with 10 bases spanning the gap. This CDR3 has 14 amino acids. The CDR3 is CASSDSTSTNEQFF. DNA for the CDR3: TGTGCCAGCAGTGACTCGACTAGTACTAATGAGCAGTTCTTC.

The V and J genes are TRBV19 and TRBJ1-1, with TRBD1 matching over 7 bases. From germline, CDR1 is LNHDA and CDR2 SQIVND (reference sequence). The length of the CDR3 is 13 residues. The junction had 6 bases not matched to a gene; V was cut back by 11 bases and J by 0 bases. CDR3 region: CAGRQGMNTEAFF. The CDR3 DNA sequence: TGTGCCGGACGACAGGGAATGAACACTGAAGCTTTCTTT. The full variable domain, completed using reference TRBV19 and TRBJ1-1, is DGGITQSPKYLFRKEGQNVTLSCEQNLNHDAMYWYRQDPGQGLRLIYYSQIVNDFQKGDIAEGYSVSREKKESFPLTVTSAQKNPTAFYLCAGRQGMNTEAFFGQGTRLTVV.

The chain carries TRBV6-5 and TRBJ2-3; no clear D. The CDR3 is 11 residues long. The ends were cut back, 5 bases at V and 3 bases at J, with 3 bases in the middle. Germline loops: CDR1 MNHEY, CDR2 SVGAGI. The chain's CDR3 is CASSTTDTQYF. For the CDR3, the DNA is TGTGCCAGCAGTACTACAGATACGCAGTATTTT.

CDR3 amino acids: CAWGRDFKDGYTF. The CDR3 DNA reads as TGTGCCTGGGGCCGGGACTTTAAGGATGGCTACACCTTC. The chain couples TRBV2 to TRBJ1-2; weak D call: TRBD1 (5 bases). The CDR3 covers 13 residues. The germline gives CDR1 SNHLY, CDR2 FYNNEI. Between the trimmed V and J ends, which lost 11 bases and 6 bases, there was a span of 19 bases.

The chain employs TRBV7-3 and TRBJ2-3, with D possibly TRBD1 on 6 matching bases. The CDR3 length is 13 residues. Germline assignment: CDR1 SGHTA and CDR2 FQGTGA. V was cut by 5 bases and J by 4 bases, with 10 bases left in between. The CDR3 loop reads CASSLQGSDTQYF. CDR3 DNA: TGTGCCAGCAGCCTGCAGGGGTCAGATACGCAGTATTTT.